This TCR beta chain was obtained from a study of cytomegalovirus exposure and HLA in healthy donors. As for the study in general: Among the 398 donors who were genotyped, about 86% fell in the genetic ancestry cluster that is associated with self-reported Caucasian donors. Study-level points and caveats: Prior analysis indicated that the majority of TCR beta V segments exhibited productivity approximately 90% or approximately 30% of the time. TCR beta sequences reportedly predicted the HLA-A and HLA-B alleles of most subjects accurately.

This CDR3 contains 12 residues. Trimming stripped 8 bases from V and 1 base from J, with 9 bases between. CDR1 and CDR2 (germline): ENHRY, SYGVKD. With respect to this clone: Antigen specificity is unknown.

A multiplex PCR was run with 60 Vbeta primers and 13 Jbeta primers. The assay was immunoSEQ multiplex PCR, and TCRdb's table has in-frame clones only and misses some. Of about 86,000 clones in the sample, about 75% were seen once. The chain combines TRBV10-3 with TRBJ2-7; no firm D call. Sequencing was carried out using PBMCs. The receptor's source is a female donor in good health and CMV-seronegative. The CDR3 DNA follows: TGTGCCATCGACGCAGGTTCCTACGAGCAGTACTTC. It specifies CAIDAGSYEQYF.